This is a list of T cell receptor beta chains from one sample in a study of shared clonotypes between healthy human individuals. The table came from immunoSEQ multiplex PCR; TCRdb's copy has only in-frame clones and leaves some out. The table records under 550,000 clones, around 96% of them present only once. Sequenced sample: naive CD4+ T cells sorted from blood. The receptors come from a woman aged 25 to 39 in good health. Each CDR3 is given with its conserved first and last residue. D genes are given only for firm matches. Clone sizes are given selectively: once, few, many, or a class where the clone is expanded.

v_call	j_call	clone_size	d_call	cdr3_aa	cdr3_nt
TRBV5-6	TRBJ2-3	once	TRBD2	CASSLLVQRETRTDTQYF	TGTGCCAGCAGCTTGTTGGTCCAGCGGGAGACCCGGACAGATACGCAGTATTTT
TRBV5-6	TRBJ2-5	.	.	CASSSQSLLRIETQYF	TGTGCCAGCAGCTCCCAGAGCCTCCTTAGGATCGAGACCCAGTACTTC
TRBV28	TRBJ2-1	.	.	CASSLFTFGDNNEQFF	TGTGCCAGCAGTTTATTCACTTTTGGAGATAACAATGAGCAGTTCTTC
TRBV5-4	TRBJ2-1	.	TRBD2	CASSLSSGSYNEQFF	TGTGCCAGCAGCTTGTCTAGCGGGTCCTACAATGAGCAGTTCTTC
TRBV28	TRBJ1-1	.	TRBD1	CACRTGVWGRTEAFF	TGTGCCTGTCGGACAGGGGTTTGGGGACGCACTGAAGCTTTCTTT
TRBV5-1	TRBJ1-2	once	.	CASSAEGRGYYGYTF	TGCGCCAGCAGCGCAGAGGGGCGGGGGTACTATGGCTACACCTTC
TRBV9	TRBJ2-3	once	TRBD2	CASSAGLAGAIDTQYF	TGTGCCAGCAGCGCGGGACTAGCGGGAGCAATAGATACGCAGTATTTT
TRBV5-1	TRBJ2-7	.	.	CASSTQGYEQYF	TGCGCCAGCAGCACCCAGGGGTACGAGCAGTACTTC
TRBV7-8	TRBJ1-4	.	TRBD1	CASRRDRMEKLFF	TGTGCCAGCCGCCGGGACAGGATGGAAAAACTGTTTTTT
TRBV5-8	TRBJ1-2	.	.	CASIRGRDYGYTF	TGTGCCAGCATTCGGGGTCGTGACTATGGCTACACCTTC
TRBV19	TRBJ2-2	.	.	CATSGTGNTGELFF	TGTGCCACCTCCGGGACCGGTAACACCGGGGAGCTGTTTTTT
TRBV7-2	TRBJ2-1	once	TRBD2	CASSLVGAGVYNEQFF	TGTGCCAGCAGCTTAGTTGGGGCGGGAGTCTACAATGAGCAGTTCTTC
TRBV7-9	TRBJ1-2	.	TRBD1	CASSLEVAGGATYGYTF	TGTGCCAGCAGCTTAGAGGTTGCAGGGGGCGCGACCTATGGCTACACCTTC
TRBV27	TRBJ2-3	.	TRBD1	CASSSRQGADTQYF	TGTGCCAGCAGTTCCCGACAGGGAGCAGATACGCAGTATTTT
TRBV6-5	TRBJ1-3	once	.	CASSYEDFNSGNTIYF	TGTGCCAGCAGTTACGAAGACTTCAACTCTGGAAACACCATATATTTT
TRBV2	TRBJ2-1	.	TRBD2	CASSVRGGDDNEQFF	TGTGCCAGCAGTGTTCGGGGAGGGGACGACAATGAGCAGTTCTTC
TRBV30	TRBJ2-1	.	TRBD2	CAWSPGLAGNEQFF	TGTGCCTGGAGTCCCGGACTAGCGGGGAATGAGCAGTTCTTC
TRBV29-1	TRBJ2-7	once	.	CSAGRDSSYEQYF	TGCAGCGCAGGCCGCGACAGCTCCTACGAGCAGTACTTC
TRBV10-3	TRBJ2-7	.	TRBD1	CAISELGQVGKTYEQYF	TGTGCCATCAGTGAACTTGGACAGGTAGGGAAGACCTACGAGCAGTACTTC
TRBV5-8	TRBJ2-1	.	TRBD2	CASSLVAGGPDEQFF	TGTGCCAGCAGCTTGGTAGCGGGAGGGCCCGATGAGCAGTTCTTC
TRBV28	TRBJ1-1	.	.	CASSPDEQIRGAFF	TGTGCCAGCAGTCCCGATGAGCAGATCCGAGGAGCTTTCTTT
TRBV10-3	TRBJ2-7	.	TRBD2	CAMGLAEYEQYF	TGTGCCATGGGACTAGCGGAATACGAGCAGTACTTC
TRBV5-1	TRBJ2-2	.	TRBD2	CASSLAGEGTGELFF	TGCGCCAGCAGTTTAGCGGGAGAGGGCACCGGGGAGCTGTTTTTT
TRBV10-3	TRBJ2-5	.	.	CAISESTTAQETQYF	TGTGCCATCAGTGAGTCTACGACGGCCCAAGAGACCCAGTACTTC
TRBV11-2	TRBJ2-7	once	TRBD2	CASSLALAGGHEQYF	TGTGCCAGCAGCTTAGCGTTAGCGGGAGGCCACGAGCAGTACTTC
TRBV19	TRBJ2-7	.	.	CASSSGTTYEQYF	TGTGCCAGTAGTTCGGGCACCACCTACGAGCAGTACTTC
TRBV21-1	TRBJ2-2	.	.	CASSILATGGYSANTGELFF	TGTGCCAGCAGCATTTTGGCCACAGGGGGCTACTCCGCGAACACCGGGGAGCTGTTTTTT
TRBV7-9	TRBJ2-7	.	.	CASSFGGGNYEQYF	TGTGCCAGCAGCTTCGGGGGTGGTAACTACGAGCAGTACTTC
TRBV6-1	TRBJ2-7	.	TRBD2	CASSGLGSGSSGEQYF	TGTGCCAGCAGTGGCCTTGGAAGCGGGAGTTCCGGCGAGCAGTACTTC
TRBV28	TRBJ2-7	.	.	CASSFGHLSGEQYF	TGTGCCAGCAGTTTTGGGCACCTATCTGGGGAGCAGTACTTC
TRBV10-2	TRBJ2-3	.	TRBD2	CASRDTGTSGEDTQYF	TGCGCCAGCAGAGACACCGGGACTAGCGGTGAAGATACGCAGTATTTT
TRBV11-3	TRBJ1-4	.	.	CASSFAGVPGKLFF	TGTGCCAGCAGCTTCGCGGGGGTGCCTGGAAAACTGTTTTTT
TRBV10-2	TRBJ1-2	.	TRBD1	CASSELGQIYGYTF	TGCGCCAGCAGTGAACTGGGACAGATCTATGGCTACACCTTC
TRBV11-3	TRBJ2-7	.	TRBD2	CASSLSGTSYEQYF	TGTGCCAGCAGCTTATCCGGGACTAGCTACGAGCAGTACTTC
TRBV10-3	TRBJ1-4	.	TRBD1	CAISESGQGATNEKLFF	TGTGCCATCAGTGAGTCAGGACAGGGGGCGACGAATGAAAAACTGTTTTTT
TRBV18	TRBJ2-2	.	.	CASSLVSGELFF	TGTGCCAGCTCACTAGTGTCCGGGGAGCTGTTTTTT
TRBV11-2	TRBJ1-5	once	.	CASSPGWEPQHF	TGTGCCAGCAGCCCAGGTTGGGAGCCCCAGCATTTT
TRBV15	TRBJ1-1	.	.	CATNRGQGLNTEAFF	TGTGCCACCAACAGAGGCCAGGGACTGAACACTGAAGCTTTCTTT
TRBV27	TRBJ2-5	.	.	CASSLNRARETQYF	TGTGCCAGCAGTTTAAACAGGGCCCGGGAGACCCAGTACTTC
TRBV15	TRBJ2-1	.	TRBD2	CATSRGTGTSAYNEQFF	TGTGCCACCAGCAGAGGAACCGGGACTAGCGCCTACAATGAGCAGTTCTTC
TRBV18	TRBJ2-7	.	.	CASSPLGRSSYEQYF	TGTGCCAGCTCACCCCTAGGTCGATCCTCCTACGAGCAGTACTTC
TRBV6-6	TRBJ1-1	.	TRBD1	CASSYAEGARTEAFF	TGTGCCAGCAGTTATGCTGAGGGGGCGCGCACTGAAGCTTTCTTT
TRBV4-3	TRBJ1-5	.	.	CASSPLLPDQPQHF	TGCGCCAGCAGCCCACTCCTACCGGATCAGCCCCAGCATTTT
TRBV4-1	TRBJ2-1	.	.	CASSQPKERNEQFF	TGCGCCAGCAGCCAGCCCAAAGAAAGGAATGAGCAGTTCTTC
TRBV28	TRBJ1-5	.	TRBD1	CASSFPTRDSLYSNQPQHF	TGTGCCAGCAGTTTCCCCACCCGGGACAGCCTTTATAGCAATCAGCCCCAGCATTTT
TRBV13	TRBJ2-7	once	TRBD2	CASSLGTSGTYEQYF	TGTGCCAGCAGCCTCGGGACTAGCGGAACCTACGAGCAGTACTTC
TRBV9	TRBJ1-6	.	.	CASSVVGNSPLHF	TGTGCCAGCAGCGTAGTGGGTAATTCACCCCTCCACTTT
TRBV5-1	TRBJ2-2	.	TRBD1	CASSPRPGQGTNTGELFF	TGCGCCAGCAGCCCAAGACCGGGACAGGGGACGAACACCGGGGAGCTGTTTTTT